This T cell receptor beta chain derives from a study of blood T cell repertoires in COVID-19. The overall study: Samples of COVID-19 (acute and convalescent) were obtained from the United States, Italy and Spain. PBMCs, B-cell-depleted T cells, or T cells provided the cDNA or gDNA that made up the material.

The germline gives CDR1 LGHDT, CDR2 YNNKEL (reference sequence). There are 13 residues in the CDR3. V lost 3 bases to trimming and J lost 6 bases; unmatched junction nucleotides: 1. Original processing notes: Reference gene primer amplification gave nucleated cell count estimates. Clones were read by immunoSEQ multiplex PCR, and TCRdb kept only the in-frame ones, dropping some. From that table come the V and J calls and clone size; the DNA was used to work out D and trimming. The table includes 170,000 or so clones, 90% detected once. Sequenced: peripheral blood. The origin of this receptor is a man aged 50 or older with acute or convalescent COVID-19. The rearrangement joins TRBV3-1 (or the pseudogene TRBV3-2) to TRBJ2-1, with 8 bases matching TRBD2. The chain's CDR3 is CASSHTSGNEQFF. For the CDR3, the DNA is TGTGCCAGCAGCCATACTAGCGGCAATGAGCAGTTCTTC.